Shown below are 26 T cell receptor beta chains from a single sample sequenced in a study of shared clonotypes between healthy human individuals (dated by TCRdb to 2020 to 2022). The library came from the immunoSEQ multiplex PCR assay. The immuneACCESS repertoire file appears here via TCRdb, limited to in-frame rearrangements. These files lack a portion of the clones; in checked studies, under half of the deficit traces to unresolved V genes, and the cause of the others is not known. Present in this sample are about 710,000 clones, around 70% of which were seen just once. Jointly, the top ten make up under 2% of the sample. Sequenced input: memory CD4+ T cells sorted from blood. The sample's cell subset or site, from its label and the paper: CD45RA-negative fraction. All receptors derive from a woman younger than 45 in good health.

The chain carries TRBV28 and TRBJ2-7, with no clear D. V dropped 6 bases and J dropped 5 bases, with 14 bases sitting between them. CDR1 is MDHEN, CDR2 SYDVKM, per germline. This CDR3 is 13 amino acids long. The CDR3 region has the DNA TGTGCCAGCAGGTCCCCCTCGGTGGACGAGCAGTACTTC. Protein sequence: CASRSPSVDEQYF. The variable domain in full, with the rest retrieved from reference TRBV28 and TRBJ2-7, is DVKVTQSSRYLVKRTGEKVFLECVQDMDHENMFWYRQDPGLGLRLIYFSYDVKMKEKGDIPEGYSVSREKKERFSLILESASTNQTSMYLCASRSPSVDEQYFGPGTRLTVT.

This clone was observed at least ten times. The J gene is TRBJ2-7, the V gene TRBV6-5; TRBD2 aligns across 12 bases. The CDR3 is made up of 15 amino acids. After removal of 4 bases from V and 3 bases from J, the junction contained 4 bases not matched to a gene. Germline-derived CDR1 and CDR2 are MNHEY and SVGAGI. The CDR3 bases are TGTGCCAGCAGTTCACCGGGACTAGCGGGCTACGAGCAGTACTTC. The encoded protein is CASSSPGLAGYEQYF.

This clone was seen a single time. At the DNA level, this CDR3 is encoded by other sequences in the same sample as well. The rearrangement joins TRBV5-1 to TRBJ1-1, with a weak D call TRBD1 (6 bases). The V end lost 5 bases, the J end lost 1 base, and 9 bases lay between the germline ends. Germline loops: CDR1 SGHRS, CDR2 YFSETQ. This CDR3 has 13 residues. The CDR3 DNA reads TGCGCCAGCAGGGGACAAGAGAACACTGAAGCTTTCTTT. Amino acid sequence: CASRGQENTEAFF.

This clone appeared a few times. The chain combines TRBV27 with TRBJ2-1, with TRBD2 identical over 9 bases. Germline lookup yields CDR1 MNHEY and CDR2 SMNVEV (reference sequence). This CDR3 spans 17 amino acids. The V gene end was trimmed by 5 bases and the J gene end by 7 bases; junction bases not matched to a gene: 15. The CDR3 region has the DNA TGTGCCAGCAGTAACCGACTCGTTAGCGGGAGAACAAATGAGCAGTTCTTC. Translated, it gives CASSNRLVSGRTNEQFF.

CDR3 loop: CASSYSSGGSAGELFF. The CDR3 nucleotides are TGTGCCAGCAGTTACTCGTCCGGGGGCAGTGCCGGGGAGCTGTTTTTT. J is TRBJ2-2 and V is TRBV6-6; possibly TRBD1 or TRBD2 for D (6 bases each). Germline loops: CDR1 MNHNY, CDR2 SVGAGI (reference sequence). Deletions cut 0 bases from V and 6 bases from J, with 14 bases between. The CDR3 covers 16 residues.

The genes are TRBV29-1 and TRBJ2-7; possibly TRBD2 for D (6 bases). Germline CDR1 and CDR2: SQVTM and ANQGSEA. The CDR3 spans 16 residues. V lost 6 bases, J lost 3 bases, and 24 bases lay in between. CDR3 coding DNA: TGCAGCGTGGCTCTAATTTCCGGGACTCAGAGCTACGAGCAGTACTTC. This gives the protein CSVALISGTQSYEQYF.

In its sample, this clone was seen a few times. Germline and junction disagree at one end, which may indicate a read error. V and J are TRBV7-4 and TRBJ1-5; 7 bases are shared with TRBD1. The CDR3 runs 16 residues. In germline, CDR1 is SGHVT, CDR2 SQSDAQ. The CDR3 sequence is CASSLGDSDSNQPQHF. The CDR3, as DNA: TGTGCCAGCAGTTTAGGGGACAGCGATAGCAATCAGCCCCAGCATTTT.

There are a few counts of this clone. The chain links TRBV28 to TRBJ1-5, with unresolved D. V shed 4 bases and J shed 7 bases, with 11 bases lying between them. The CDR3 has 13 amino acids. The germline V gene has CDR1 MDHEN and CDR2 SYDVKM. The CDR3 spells CASSSGVQQPQHF. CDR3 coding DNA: TGTGCCAGCAGTTCCGGGGTGCAACAGCCCCAGCATTTT.

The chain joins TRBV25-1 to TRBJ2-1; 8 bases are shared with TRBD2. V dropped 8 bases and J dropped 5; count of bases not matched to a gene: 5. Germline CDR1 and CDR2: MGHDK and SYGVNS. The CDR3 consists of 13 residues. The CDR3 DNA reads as TGTGCCAGCGAGCGGGAGAACGACAATGAGCAGTTCTTC. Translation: CASERENDNEQFF.

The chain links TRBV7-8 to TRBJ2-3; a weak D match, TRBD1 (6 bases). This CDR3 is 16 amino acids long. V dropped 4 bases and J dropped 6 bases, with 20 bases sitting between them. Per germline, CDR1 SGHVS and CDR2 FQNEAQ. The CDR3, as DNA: TGTGCCAGCAGCTCGGAGACCACAGGGTTTCCCGATACGCAGTATTTT. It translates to CASSSETTGFPDTQYF.

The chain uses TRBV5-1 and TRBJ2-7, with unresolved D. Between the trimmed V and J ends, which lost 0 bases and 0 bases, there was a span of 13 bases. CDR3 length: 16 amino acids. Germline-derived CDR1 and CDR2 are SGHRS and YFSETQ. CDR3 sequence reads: CASSLVVLVASYEQYF. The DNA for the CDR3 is TGCGCCAGCAGCTTGGTCGTGTTAGTAGCCTCCTACGAGCAGTACTTC.

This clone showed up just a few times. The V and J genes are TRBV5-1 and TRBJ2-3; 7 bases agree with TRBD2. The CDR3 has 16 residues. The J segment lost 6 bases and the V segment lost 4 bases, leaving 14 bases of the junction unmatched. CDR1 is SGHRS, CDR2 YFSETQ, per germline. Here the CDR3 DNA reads TGCGCCAGCAGCCCTTCCTCGGGGGGAGCTTTGGATACGCAGTATTTT. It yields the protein CASSPSSGGALDTQYF.

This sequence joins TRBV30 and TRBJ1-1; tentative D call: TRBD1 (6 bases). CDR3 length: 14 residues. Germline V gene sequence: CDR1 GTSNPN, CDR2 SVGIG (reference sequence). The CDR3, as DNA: TGTGCTTCAAATTCCGGGGGCCCGAACACTGAAGCTTTCTTT. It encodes CASNSGGPNTEAFF.

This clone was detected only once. This chain's CDR3 is CASSYAGGGVGELFF. The CDR3 bases are TGTGCCAGCAGTTATGCGGGAGGAGGTGTCGGGGAGCTGTTTTTT. V gene TRBV6-5 combines with J gene TRBJ2-2; 8 bases are shared with TRBD2. The CDR3 is 15 residues long. Germline V gives CDR1 MNHEY, CDR2 SVGAGI. The junction had 7 bases not matched to a gene; V was cut back by 3 bases and J by 7 bases.

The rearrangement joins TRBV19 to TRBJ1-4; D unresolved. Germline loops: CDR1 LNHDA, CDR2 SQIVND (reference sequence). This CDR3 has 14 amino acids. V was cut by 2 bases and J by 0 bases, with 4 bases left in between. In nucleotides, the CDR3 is TGTGCCAGTAGTATACAGGCAACTAATGAAAAACTGTTTTTT. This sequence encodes CASSIQATNEKLFF.

CDR3 nucleotide sequence: TGCGCCAGCAGCTCCACTAGCGGGAGGGGTTCGAGTGAGCAGTACTTC. Its protein product is CASSSTSGRGSSEQYF. The chain couples TRBV5-1 to TRBJ2-7, with 13 bases lining up with TRBD2. V dropped 3 bases and J dropped 7; count of bases not matched to a gene: 10. This CDR3 has 16 amino acids. Germline V gene sequence: CDR1 SGHRS, CDR2 YFSETQ. The full variable domain, completed using reference TRBV5-1 and TRBJ2-7, is KAGVTQTPRYLIKTRGQQVTLSCSPISGHRSVSWYQQTPGQGLQFLFEYFSETQRNKGNFPGRFSGRQFSNSRSEMNVSTLELGDSALYLCASSSTSGRGSSEQYFGPGTRLTVT.

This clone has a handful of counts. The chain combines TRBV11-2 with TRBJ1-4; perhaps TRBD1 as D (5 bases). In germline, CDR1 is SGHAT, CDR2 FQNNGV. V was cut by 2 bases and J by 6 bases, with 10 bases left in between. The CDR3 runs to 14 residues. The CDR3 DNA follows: TGTGCCAGCAGCTTATTCGGACAAGATGAAAAACTGTTTTTT. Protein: CASSLFGQDEKLFF.

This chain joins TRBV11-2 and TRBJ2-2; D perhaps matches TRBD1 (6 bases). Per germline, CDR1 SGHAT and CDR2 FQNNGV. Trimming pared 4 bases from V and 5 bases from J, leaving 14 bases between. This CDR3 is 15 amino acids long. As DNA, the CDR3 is TGTGCCAGCAGCTCCCTTAACAGGGCTACCGGGGAGCTGTTTTTT. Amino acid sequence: CASSSLNRATGELFF.

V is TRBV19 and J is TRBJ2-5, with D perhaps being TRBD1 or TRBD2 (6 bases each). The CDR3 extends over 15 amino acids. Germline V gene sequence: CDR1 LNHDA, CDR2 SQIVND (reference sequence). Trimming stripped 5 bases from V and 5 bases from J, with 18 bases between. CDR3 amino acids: CASSARGLQSETQYF. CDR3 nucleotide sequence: TGTGCCAGTAGTGCCCGGGGGCTTCAGTCCGAGACCCAGTACTTC.

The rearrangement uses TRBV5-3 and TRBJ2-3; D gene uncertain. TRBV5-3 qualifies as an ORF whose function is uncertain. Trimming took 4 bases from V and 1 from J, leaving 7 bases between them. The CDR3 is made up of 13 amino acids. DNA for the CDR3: TGTGCCAGAAGCCGCCATGGCACAGATACGCAGTATTTT. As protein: CARSRHGTDTQYF.

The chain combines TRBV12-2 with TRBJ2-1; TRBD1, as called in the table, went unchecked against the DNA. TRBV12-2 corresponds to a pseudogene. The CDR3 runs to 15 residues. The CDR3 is CASRFRQGSYNEQFF. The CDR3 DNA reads TGTGCAAGTCGCTTTCGGCAGGGATCCTACAATGAGCAGTTCTTC.

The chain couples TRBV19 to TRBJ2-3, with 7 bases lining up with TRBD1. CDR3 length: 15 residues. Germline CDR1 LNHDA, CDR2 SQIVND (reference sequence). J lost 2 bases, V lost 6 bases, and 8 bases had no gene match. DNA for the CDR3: TGTGCCAGTAGCGGACAGGCCATAAACACAGATACGCAGTATTTT. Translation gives CASSGQAINTDTQYF.

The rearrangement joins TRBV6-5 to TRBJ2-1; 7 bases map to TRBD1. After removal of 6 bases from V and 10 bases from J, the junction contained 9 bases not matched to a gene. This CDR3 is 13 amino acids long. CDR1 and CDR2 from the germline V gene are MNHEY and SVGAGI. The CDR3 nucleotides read TGTGCCAGCAGAAAACAGGGGAGAACCGAGCAGTTCTTC. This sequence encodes CASRKQGRTEQFF.

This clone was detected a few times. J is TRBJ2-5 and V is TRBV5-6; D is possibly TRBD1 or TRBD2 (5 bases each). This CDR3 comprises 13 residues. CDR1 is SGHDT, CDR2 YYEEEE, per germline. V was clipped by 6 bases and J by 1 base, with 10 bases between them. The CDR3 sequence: CASNWDLQETQYF. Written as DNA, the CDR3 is TGTGCCAGCAACTGGGACCTCCAAGAGACCCAGTACTTC.

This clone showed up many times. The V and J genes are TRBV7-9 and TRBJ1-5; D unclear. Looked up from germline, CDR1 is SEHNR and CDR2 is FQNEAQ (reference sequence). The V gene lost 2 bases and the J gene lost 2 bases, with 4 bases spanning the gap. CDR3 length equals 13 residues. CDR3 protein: CASSLQGNQPQHF. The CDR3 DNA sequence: TGTGCCAGCAGCTTACAGGGCAATCAGCCCCAGCATTTT.

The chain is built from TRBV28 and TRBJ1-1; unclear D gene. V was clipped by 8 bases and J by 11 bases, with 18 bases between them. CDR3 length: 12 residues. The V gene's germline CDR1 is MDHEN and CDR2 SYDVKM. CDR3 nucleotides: TGTGCCAGCGAAGGGCCAGAGGAGAGGGCTTTCTTT. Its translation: CASEGPEERAFF. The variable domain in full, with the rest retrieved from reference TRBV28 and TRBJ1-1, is DVKVTQSSRYLVKRTGEKVFLECVQDMDHENMFWYRQDPGLGLRLIYFSYDVKMKEKGDIPEGYSVSREKKERFSLILESASTNQTSMYLCASEGPEERAFFGQGTRLTVV.